A single sample is the source of the 5 T cell receptor beta chains below, sequenced in a study of vaccination and CD4 T cells after COVID-19. The Oncomine TCR Beta short-read assay was what sequenced the DNA obtained from cultured CD4+ T cells. Each CDR3 protein is one row after TCRdb ran MiXCR on the PCR reads. In the table there are under 20,000 distinct CDR3 sequences, around 47% of which are singletons. What these receptors recognize is not known. Treatment given: roughly 11-day PBMC culture with coronavirus spike peptide pools or control peptides (ViraFEST assay). Sequenced sample: CD4+ T cells from blood, cultured in vitro. Every receptor here comes from a human donor who had recovered from COVID-19.

This clonotype has a handful of counts. The genes are TRBV20-1 and TRBJ2-1; 12 bases are a match to TRBD2. There are 17 residues in the CDR3. Trimming cost V 3 bases and J 1 base; bases outside gene matches: 7. CDR1 is DFQATT, CDR2 SNEGSKA, per germline (reference sequence). CDR3 nucleotide sequence: TGCAGTGCTAGGGCTAGCGGGAGGGGGGGGTCCTACAATGAGCAGTTCTTC. As protein: CSARASGRGGSYNEQFF.

This clonotype occurred a few times. The rearrangement joins TRBV7-9 to TRBJ1-1; D not resolved. The CDR3 loop spans 14 amino acids. Per germline, CDR1 SEHNR and CDR2 FQNEAQ (reference sequence). Trimming cost V 1 base and J 4 bases, with 10 bases left between them. The CDR3 coding sequence is TGTGCCAGCAGCTTAGAGGCCCGGCTCACTGAAGCTTTCTTT. Its translation is CASSLEARLTEAFF.

With regard to this clonotype: At one of its ends the junction is not consistent with the germline gene, which may arise from a read error. This rearrangement joins TRBV7-7 to TRBJ2-3; D is unclear. This CDR3 spans 14 amino acids. Germline V lookup: CDR1 SSHAT, CDR2 FNYEAQ (reference sequence). This CDR3 reads CASSSTGFADTQYF. CDR3 coding DNA: TGTGCTAGCAGCTCCACCGGATTCGCGGATACGCAGTATTTT.

This clonotype was seen just once. The chain carries TRBV5-8 and TRBJ2-3; 10 bases are shared with TRBD2. The CDR3 loop spans 17 amino acids. J lost 0 bases, V lost 1 base, and 5 bases had no gene match. The germline gives CDR1 SGHTS, CDR2 YDEGEE. The CDR3 region is CASSLTSGAFSTDTQYF. Written as DNA, the CDR3 is TGTGCCAGCAGCTTGACTAGCGGGGCTTTTAGCACAGATACGCAGTATTTT. Complete variable domain (other parts from reference TRBV5-8 and TRBJ2-3): EAGVTQSPTHLIKTRGQQATLRCSPISGHTSVYWYQQALGLGLQFLLWYDEGEERNRGNFPPRFSGRQFPNYSSELNVNALELEDSALYLCASSLTSGAFSTDTQYFGPGTRLTVL.

The chain recombines TRBV24-1 with TRBJ2-2; possible D gene TRBD1, 5 bases. Germline V CDR1 and CDR2: KGHDR, SFDVKD. Trimming removed 0 bases at V and 1 base at J, with 8 bases between. The CDR3 spans 16 residues. CDR3 amino acids: CATSDLGQGNTGELFF. CDR3 bases: TGTGCCACCAGTGATTTGGGGCAGGGGAACACCGGGGAGCTGTTTTTT.